These 6 T cell receptor beta chains share one sample of origin, sequenced in a study of T cell responses to AZD1222 COVID-19 vaccine. Some clones are missing from TCRdb's copy, which holds only in-frame ones; the method was immunoSEQ multiplex PCR. The table records about 130,000 clones, just over 85% of them present only once. Sequenced here: peripheral blood, sampled on day 0 of AZD1222 vaccination. These receptors originate from an adult in good health.

The rearrangement joins TRBV27 to TRBJ1-2, with a possible D match to TRBD1 (5 bases). V lost 8 bases, J lost 3 bases, and 13 bases lay in between. Germline loops: CDR1 MNHEY, CDR2 SMNVEV (reference sequence). The CDR3 is 13 residues long. CDR3 loop: CASGPGLHYGYTF. CDR3 in DNA: TGTGCCAGCGGCCCGGGACTCCACTATGGCTACACCTTC.

This chain joins TRBV6-1 and TRBJ1-6; 8 bases agree with TRBD1. The CDR3 consists of 15 residues. The junction had 6 bases not matched to a gene; V was cut back by 1 base and J by 10 bases. CDR1 is MNHNS and CDR2 is SASEGT in the germline V gene. In nucleotides, the CDR3 is TGTGCCAGCAGTGAAGTCAACAGGGGGGGATCACCCCTCCACTTT. Its protein product is CASSEVNRGGSPLHF.

The rearrangement uses TRBV2 and TRBJ2-7; no definite D call. The CDR3 consists of 14 residues. V was clipped by 1 base and J by 6 bases, with 13 bases between them. The germline V gene has CDR1 SNHLY and CDR2 FYNNEI. The CDR3 is CASSEVIGFGEQYF. In DNA form, the CDR3 reads TGTGCCAGCAGTGAAGTTATAGGATTCGGCGAGCAGTACTTC.

This chain uses TRBV19 with TRBJ1-1, with TRBD1 matching over 9 bases. Germline V CDR1 and CDR2: LNHDA, SQIVND (reference sequence). With V trimmed by 7 bases and J by 4 bases, 22 bases remained unmatched. This CDR3 has 19 residues. The CDR3 reads CASTLYGVRDRAWSTEAFF. The CDR3 DNA reads TGTGCCAGTACCTTATATGGGGTCCGGGACAGGGCATGGAGCACTGAAGCTTTCTTT. Together with reference TRBV19 and TRBJ1-1, the CDR3 gives the full variable domain: DGGITQSPKYLFRKEGQNVTLSCEQNLNHDAMYWYRQDPGQGLRLIYYSQIVNDFQKGDIAEGYSVSREKKESFPLTVTSAQKNPTAFYLCASTLYGVRDRAWSTEAFFGQGTRLTVV.

The chain combines TRBV7-2 with TRBJ1-5; TRBD1 matches 7 bases. CDR3 length: 15 amino acids. Trimming removed 1 base from V and 7 bases from J; junction bases left unmatched: 7. The germline gives CDR1 SGHTA, CDR2 FQGNSA. The CDR3 is CASSLESGTVQPQHF. For the CDR3, the DNA is TGTGCCAGCAGCTTAGAGTCAGGGACAGTGCAGCCCCAGCATTTT.

V usage is TRBV2 and J usage is TRBJ1-1; 9 positions match TRBD1. Losses at the gene ends were 8 bases for V and 7 bases for J; bases not matched to a gene: 2. Germline CDR1 reads SNHLY; CDR2 reads FYNNEI. CDR3 length: 11 residues. The CDR3 spells CASRGQGEAFF. DNA of the CDR3: TGTGCCAGCCGGGGACAGGGTGAAGCTTTCTTT.